A selection of T cell receptor beta chains follows, all from one sample in a study of metastatic and nonmetastatic thyroid tumors. TCRdb re-called clones from the PCR reads using MiXCR. The sample carries 30,000 to 40,000 clones, approximately 16% recorded once. Sequencing input: blood. Receptors were obtained from a male donor with papillary thyroid cancer or a benign thyroid nodule (not recorded which). Some clones in this sample may be carry-over from other donors' samples. CDR3s include the opening cysteine and the closing phenylalanine or tryptophan. The D gene is left open where the match is weak. The size field is filled for only some rows; it gives once, few, many or a size class.

cdr3_aa: CASTTGPFTGELFF
cdr3_nt: TGTGCCTCAACAACTGGACCTTTCACCGGGGAGCTGTTTTTT
v_call: TRBV6-1
j_call: TRBJ2-2
d_call: .
clone_size: many

cdr3_aa: CASSYGAEYRYSNQPQHF
cdr3_nt: TGTGCCAGCAGTTACGGTGCCGAATACCGATATAGCAATCAGCCCCAGCATTTT
v_call: TRBV6-6
j_call: TRBJ1-5
d_call: .
clone_size: many

cdr3_aa: CASTLGQSYNSPLHF
cdr3_nt: TGTGCCAGCACCCTCGGACAGAGTTATAATTCACCCCTCCACTTT
v_call: TRBV6-1
j_call: TRBJ1-6
d_call: .
clone_size: medium-sized

cdr3_aa: CVSGRTGGNTEAFF
cdr3_nt: TGTGTCAGCGGCCGGACTGGGGGGAACACTGAAGCTTTCTTT
v_call: TRBV6-1
j_call: TRBJ1-1
d_call: .
clone_size: .

cdr3_aa: CASSSIPRTDLYEQYF
cdr3_nt: TGTGCCAGCAGCTCCATACCGCGGACGGATTTATACGAGCAGTACTTC
v_call: TRBV6-1
j_call: TRBJ2-7
d_call: .
clone_size: .

cdr3_aa: CASSLRVNPLNQPQHF
cdr3_nt: TGCGCCAGCAGCTTAAGGGTGAACCCCCTCAATCAGCCCCAGCATTTT
v_call: TRBV5-1
j_call: TRBJ1-5
d_call: .
clone_size: .

cdr3_aa: CASSPRDLGEQFF
cdr3_nt: TGTGCCAGCAGCCCCAGGGATCTCGGTGAGCAGTTCTTC
v_call: TRBV11-3
j_call: TRBJ2-1
d_call: .
clone_size: many

cdr3_aa: CASSLPGVAETQYF
cdr3_nt: TGTGCCAGCAGCCTCCCAGGGGTGGCAGAGACCCAGTACTTC
v_call: TRBV7-8
j_call: TRBJ2-5
d_call: .
clone_size: many

cdr3_aa: CSARSLAGVYNEQFF
cdr3_nt: TGCAGTGCTAGAAGCCTAGCGGGAGTATACAATGAGCAGTTCTTC
v_call: TRBV20-1
j_call: TRBJ2-1
d_call: TRBD2
clone_size: many

cdr3_aa: CASTTGVGYGHTF
cdr3_nt: TGTGCCAGCACCACCGGAGTGGGCTATGGCCACACCTTC
v_call: TRBV28
j_call: TRBJ1-2
d_call: .
clone_size: few

cdr3_aa: CAWILQGTSGANVLTF
cdr3_nt: TGTGCCTGGATTTTACAGGGTACCTCTGGGGCCAACGTCCTGACTTTC
v_call: TRBV30
j_call: TRBJ2-6
d_call: .
clone_size: .

cdr3_aa: CARRVTSPNYGYTF
cdr3_nt: TGTGCCAGACGCGTGACATCTCCTAACTATGGCTACACCTTC
v_call: TRBV10-2
j_call: TRBJ1-2
d_call: .
clone_size: few

cdr3_aa: CASRTRQGQETQYF
cdr3_nt: TGTGCCAGCAGAACCCGACAGGGGCAAGAGACACAGTACTTC
v_call: TRBV7-2
j_call: TRBJ2-5
d_call: TRBD1
clone_size: .

cdr3_aa: CASSLSGKNQETQYF
cdr3_nt: TGTGCCAGCAGCTTAAGCGGGAAAAACCAAGAGACCCAGTACTTC
v_call: TRBV7-9
j_call: TRBJ2-5
d_call: TRBD2
clone_size: many

cdr3_aa: CAAVGFANQPQHF
cdr3_nt: TGTGCAGCCGTAGGGTTCGCGAATCAGCCCCAGCATTTT
v_call: TRBV6-1
j_call: TRBJ1-5
d_call: .
clone_size: many

cdr3_aa: CASSLEVNTDTQYF
cdr3_nt: TGTGCCAGCAGCTTAGAAGTGAACACAGATACGCAGTATTTT
v_call: TRBV7-8
j_call: TRBJ2-3
d_call: .
clone_size: .

cdr3_aa: CASSPDKPPLHF
cdr3_nt: TGTGCCAGCAGCCCAGACAAACCACCCCTCCACTTT
v_call: TRBV9
j_call: TRBJ1-6
d_call: .
clone_size: many

cdr3_aa: CASSQALGNGNIQYF
cdr3_nt: TGTGCCAGCAGCCAAGCCTTGGGAAACGGAAACATTCAGTACTTC
v_call: TRBV4-2
j_call: TRBJ2-4
d_call: .
clone_size: many

cdr3_aa: CAGSGDRTDTQYF
cdr3_nt: TGTGCCGGCAGTGGCGACCGCACAGATACGCAGTATTTT
v_call: TRBV12-3/TRBV12-4
j_call: TRBJ2-3
d_call: .
clone_size: many

cdr3_aa: CASSSAPSYNEQFF
cdr3_nt: TGTGCCAGCAGTTCGGCTCCCTCCTACAATGAGCAGTTCTTC
v_call: TRBV28
j_call: TRBJ2-1
d_call: .
clone_size: .

cdr3_aa: CAISDAYYNSPLHF
cdr3_nt: TGTGCCATATCGGACGCCTATTATAATTCACCCCTCCACTTT
v_call: TRBV6-1
j_call: TRBJ1-6
d_call: .
clone_size: medium-sized

cdr3_aa: CAISEANQPQHF
cdr3_nt: TGTGCCATCAGTGAGGCAAATCAGCCCCAGCATTTT
v_call: TRBV10-3
j_call: TRBJ1-5
d_call: .
clone_size: many

cdr3_aa: CASSPTTETQYF
cdr3_nt: TGTGCCAGCAGCCCTACAACTGAGACCCAGTACTTC
v_call: TRBV7-2
j_call: TRBJ2-5
d_call: .
clone_size: many

cdr3_aa: CASSLVERDYEQYF
cdr3_nt: TGTGCCAGCAGCTTAGTTGAGCGGGACTACGAGCAGTACTTC
v_call: TRBV11-2
j_call: TRBJ2-7
d_call: TRBD2
clone_size: many

cdr3_aa: CASSYQEGQPQHF
cdr3_nt: TGTGCCAGCAGTTACCAAGAGGGTCAGCCCCAGCATTTT
v_call: TRBV6-2/TRBV6-3
j_call: TRBJ1-5
d_call: .
clone_size: many

cdr3_aa: CASSPNFEDSPLHF
cdr3_nt: TGTGCCAGCTCACCAAACTTCGAGGATTCACCCCTCCACTTT
v_call: TRBV18
j_call: TRBJ1-6
d_call: .
clone_size: many

cdr3_aa: CASSISAVQTGELFF
cdr3_nt: TGTGCCAGTAGTATCTCCGCGGTTCAAACCGGGGAGCTGTTTTTT
v_call: TRBV19
j_call: TRBJ2-2
d_call: .
clone_size: .

cdr3_aa: CASSVAGTSGRANEQFF
cdr3_nt: TGTGCCAGCAGCGTAGCTGGAACTAGCGGGAGGGCTAATGAGCAGTTCTTC
v_call: TRBV9
j_call: TRBJ2-1
d_call: TRBD2
clone_size: many

cdr3_aa: CASSLGQGMGNEQFF
cdr3_nt: TGCGCCAGCAGCTTAGGGCAAGGAATGGGTAATGAGCAGTTCTTC
v_call: TRBV5-1
j_call: TRBJ2-1
d_call: .
clone_size: .

cdr3_aa: CASRTGGNYGYTF
cdr3_nt: TGTGCAAGCAGAACGGGGGGCAACTATGGCTACACCTTC
v_call: TRBV28
j_call: TRBJ1-2
d_call: .
clone_size: many

cdr3_aa: CASSLQVGQPYGYTF
cdr3_nt: TGCGCCAGCAGCTTACAAGTCGGCCAACCCTATGGCTACACCTTC
v_call: TRBV5-1
j_call: TRBJ1-2
d_call: .
clone_size: once

cdr3_aa: CASSPWTDANEKLFF
cdr3_nt: TGTGCCAGCAGCCCATGGACAGACGCTAATGAAAAACTGTTTTTT
v_call: TRBV9
j_call: TRBJ1-4
d_call: .
clone_size: many

cdr3_aa: CASTYTSGVNTIYF
cdr3_nt: TGTGCCAGCACTTACACCTCAGGTGTAAACACTATATATTTT
v_call: TRBV6-6
j_call: TRBJ1-3
d_call: .
clone_size: .

cdr3_aa: CASSQDLSGRPTDTQYF
cdr3_nt: TGTGCCAGCAGCCAAGATTTGAGCGGGAGGCCGACAGATACGCAGTATTTT
v_call: TRBV4-2
j_call: TRBJ2-3
d_call: TRBD2
clone_size: many

cdr3_aa: CASSLATDTQYF
cdr3_nt: TGCGCCAGCAGCCTAGCGACAGATACGCAGTATTTT
v_call: TRBV5-1
j_call: TRBJ2-3
d_call: .
clone_size: many

cdr3_aa: CASSIVGRSNTEAFF
cdr3_nt: TGTGCCAGTAGTATTGTGGGGCGGTCGAACACTGAAGCTTTCTTT
v_call: TRBV19
j_call: TRBJ1-1
d_call: .
clone_size: many

cdr3_aa: CASSQDWGTQYF
cdr3_nt: TGTGCCAGCAGCCAAGATTGGGGAACCCAGTACTTC
v_call: TRBV14
j_call: TRBJ2-5
d_call: .
clone_size: .

cdr3_aa: CASSWTLNTEAFF
cdr3_nt: TGTGCCAGCAGTTGGACTCTGAACACTGAAGCTTTCTTT
v_call: TRBV5-5
j_call: TRBJ1-1
d_call: .
clone_size: .

cdr3_aa: CATSDPRGGPREAFF
cdr3_nt: TGTGCAACCAGTGATCCTCGGGGGGGGCCAAGGGAAGCTTTCTTT
v_call: TRBV24-1
j_call: TRBJ1-1
d_call: .
clone_size: few